This T cell receptor beta chain derives from a study of cytotoxic CD8 clonotypes in ibrutinib-treated CLL. Study background: Per sample, productive templates averaged around 250,000 and productive rearrangements averaged 94,082.

On this clone itself: The antigen remains unidentified.

Clones were sequenced by immunoSEQ multiplex PCR, and TCRdb holds only the in-frame ones, with some missing. The sample lists approximately 150,000 clones, 70% to 85% seen once, with about 4.5% in the top ten. The germline V and J ends were trimmed by 2 bases and 6 bases, with 9 bases remaining between them. In germline, CDR1 is GTSNPN, CDR2 SVGIG (reference sequence). The CDR3 consists of 12 residues. Study-wide results and limits: Clonotypes that were public were uncommon, and they contracted or stayed stable on treatment. Having risen at ibrutinib response, clonality had fallen back toward baseline by progression. While tracking circulating CD8+ T-cell counts, baseline clonality exceeded that of age-matched healthy donors.

This clonotype was obtained from a human donor with chronic lymphocytic leukemia. Sample: PBMCs, taken after 24 months of ibrutinib treatment. The V gene is TRBV30, the J gene TRBJ2-3; no clear D. The CDR3 region is CAWSRLGDTQYF. Here the CDR3 DNA reads TGTGCCTGGAGTAGACTGGGGGATACGCAGTATTTT.